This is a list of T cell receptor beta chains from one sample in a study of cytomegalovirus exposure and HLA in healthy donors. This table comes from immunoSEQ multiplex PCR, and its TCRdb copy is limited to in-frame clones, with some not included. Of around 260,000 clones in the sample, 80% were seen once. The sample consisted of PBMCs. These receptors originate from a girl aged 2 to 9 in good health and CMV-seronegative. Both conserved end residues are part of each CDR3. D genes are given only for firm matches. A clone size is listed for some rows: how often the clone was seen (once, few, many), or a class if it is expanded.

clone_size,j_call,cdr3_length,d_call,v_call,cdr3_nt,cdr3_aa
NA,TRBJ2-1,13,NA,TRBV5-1,TGCGCCAGCAGCTTGTATTCCAGCAATGAGCAGTTCTTC,CASSLYSSNEQFF
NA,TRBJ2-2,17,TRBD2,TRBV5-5,TGTGCCAGCAGCTTGGTTCATAGCGGGGGTTGGGCCGGGGAGCTGTTTTTT,CASSLVHSGGWAGELFF
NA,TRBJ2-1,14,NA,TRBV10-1,TGCGCCAGCAGTGAGTTCACCTATTTGGATGAGCAGTTCTTC,CASSEFTYLDEQFF
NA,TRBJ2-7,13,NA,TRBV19,TGTGCCAGTAGTATTGACAGGACGTACGAGCAGTACTTC,CASSIDRTYEQYF
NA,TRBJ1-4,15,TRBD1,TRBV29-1,TGCAGCGCTCAGACCCCAGGGGGCGATAATGAAAAACTGTTTTTT,CSAQTPGGDNEKLFF
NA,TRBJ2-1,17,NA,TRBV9,TGTGCCAGCAGCCCCACCTTTGCGGGCCCGCGGAGCAATGAGCAGTTCTTC,CASSPTFAGPRSNEQFF
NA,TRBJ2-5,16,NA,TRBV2,TGTGCCAGCAGAAGGAGGGGCAGCCCCTCTAAGGAGACCCAGTACTTC,CASRRRGSPSKETQYF
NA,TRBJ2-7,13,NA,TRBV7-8,TGTGCCAGCAGCCCCCAACCCGCTTCCGAGCAGTACTTC,CASSPQPASEQYF
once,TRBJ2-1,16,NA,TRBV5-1,TGCGCCAGCAGCTGGGGAGGGGGGAGCTCCTACAATGAGCAGTTCTTC,CASSWGGGSSYNEQFF
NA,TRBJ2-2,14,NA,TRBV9,TGTGCCAGCAGCGTAGGTGGTAGCGGCGGGGAGCTGTTTTTT,CASSVGGSGGELFF
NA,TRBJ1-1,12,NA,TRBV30,TGTGCCTGGAGGGTCAACAGGGCAATAGCTTTCTTT,CAWRVNRAIAFF
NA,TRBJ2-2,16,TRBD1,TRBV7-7,TGTGCCAGCAGCCCCCGGGACAGCACAAACCCCGGGGAGCTGTTTTTT,CASSPRDSTNPGELFF
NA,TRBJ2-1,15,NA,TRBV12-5,TGTGCTAGTGCTCCTGGCGGAGCCCACCGCGATGAGCAGTTCTTC,CASAPGGAHRDEQFF
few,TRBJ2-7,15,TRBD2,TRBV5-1,TGCGCCAGCAGCTCCTTACTAGCGGGGGACTACGAGCAGTACTTC,CASSSLLAGDYEQYF
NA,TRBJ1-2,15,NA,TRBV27,TGTGCCAGCAGTTTCGGAAGAGGGTGGGGAAATGGCTACACCTTC,CASSFGRGWGNGYTF
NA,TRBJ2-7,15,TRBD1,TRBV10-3,TGTGCCATCAGTGATTTTGGGACAGCATCCTACGAGCAGTACTTC,CAISDFGTASYEQYF
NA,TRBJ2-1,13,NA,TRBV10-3,TGTGCCATCTCCGATCAACAGAACAATGAGCAGTTCTTC,CAISDQQNNEQFF